What follows are 13 T cell receptor beta chains derived from one specimen sequenced in a study of T cell responses to AZD1222 COVID-19 vaccine. Profiled with immunoSEQ multiplex PCR; TCRdb holds only in-frame clones, not every one. The sample yields 150,000 to 160,000 clones, around 89% seen once. The material sequenced was peripheral blood, taken on day 0 of AZD1222 vaccination. Receptor source: an adult in good health.

The gene calls are TRBV4-2 and TRBJ2-7; 8 bases are a match to TRBD1. The CDR3 totals 15 residues. Looked up from germline, CDR1 is LGHNA and CDR2 is YNFKEQ. The junction had 4 bases not matched to a gene; V was cut back by 0 bases and J by 3 bases. This chain's CDR3 is CASSQEIGQGYEQYF. CDR3 nucleotides: TGTGCCAGCAGCCAAGAGATCGGACAGGGCTACGAGCAGTACTTC.

The chain recombines TRBV5-1 with TRBJ1-6, with TRBD1 as a possible D gene (6 bases). This CDR3 region has 14 residues. Trimming stripped 4 bases from V and 7 bases from J, with 12 bases between. Germline CDR1 and CDR2: SGHRS and YFSETQ. The CDR3, as DNA: TGCGCCAGCAGCGCAGGGGATGGCAATTCACCCCTCCACTTT. As protein: CASSAGDGNSPLHF.

This clone was counted only a few times. The CDR3 DNA reads TGTGCCAGCAGCGCGACAGGGGGCGGAGGAAAACTGTTTTTT. As protein: CASSATGGGGKLFF. The V gene is TRBV9, the J gene TRBJ1-4; 10 nucleotides agree with TRBD1. Germline V gene data show CDR1 as SGDLS and CDR2 as YYNGEE. The CDR3 runs 14 residues. V lost 3 bases to trimming and J lost 10 bases; unmatched junction nucleotides: 6.

The chain recombines TRBV9 with TRBJ2-7; D gene uncertain. V was pared by 0 bases and J by 3 bases, with 7 bases between. Germline CDR1 SGDLS, CDR2 YYNGEE. This CDR3 is built from 13 residues. The CDR3 DNA sequence: TGTGCCAGCAGCGTAGAACGCCACTACGAGCAGTACTTC. Translating it yields CASSVERHYEQYF.

The rearrangement uses TRBV6-2 or TRBV6-3 and TRBJ2-1; D not resolved. From germline, CDR1 is MNHEY and CDR2 SVGEGT. This CDR3 spans 12 amino acids. Trimming stripped 1 base from V and 5 bases from J, with 3 bases between. This CDR3 is CASSYWNNEQFF. CDR3 coding DNA: TGTGCCAGCAGTTACTGGAACAATGAGCAGTTCTTC.

A single count supports this clone. The rearrangement uses TRBV6-2 or TRBV6-3 and TRBJ2-3; TRBD2 agrees at 10 bases. In germline, CDR1 is MNHEY, CDR2 SVGEGT. The ends lost 4 bases at V and 4 bases at J; junction bases unmatched: 5. The length of the CDR3 is 15 residues. The CDR3 DNA reads TGTGCCAGCAGTTCCCCTAGCGGGGGCGCAGATACGCAGTATTTT. Protein product: CASSSPSGGADTQYF.

This sequence joins TRBV6-5 and TRBJ2-7; D tentatively reads TRBD1 or TRBD2 (7 bases each). Germline loops: CDR1 MNHEY, CDR2 SVGAGI. The V gene lost 5 bases and the J gene lost 1 base, with 15 bases spanning the gap. The length of the CDR3 is 15 residues. For the CDR3, the DNA is TGTGCCAGCAGTACTGGGAGGGGGCTTTCCTACGAGCAGTACTTC. Translation: CASSTGRGLSYEQYF.

The rearrangement links TRBV4-3 to TRBJ1-1; D is unresolved. In germline, CDR1 is LGHNA, CDR2 YSLEER. V was pared by 2 bases and J by 5 bases, with 9 bases between. CDR3 length: 13 residues. CDR3 coding DNA: TGCGCCAGCAGCCAACAAGGGCGGACTGAAGCTTTCTTT. Its protein is CASSQQGRTEAFF.

The chain recombines TRBV7-2 with TRBJ2-4, with unresolved D. Germline-derived CDR1 and CDR2 are SGHTA and FQGNSA. V was trimmed by 1 base and J by 3 bases, leaving 16 bases between them. The CDR3 is made up of 17 amino acids. Written as DNA, the CDR3 is TGTGCCAGCAGCTTAGATTTAAGACTTATCGGCAAAAACATTCAGTACTTC. Translating gives CASSLDLRLIGKNIQYF.

The rearrangement links TRBV19 to TRBJ2-5; D is possibly TRBD2 (5 bases). The CDR3 is 16 amino acids. CDR1 and CDR2 from the germline V gene are LNHDA and SQIVND (reference sequence). V was pared by 1 base and J by 4 bases, with 16 bases between. The DNA of the CDR3 is TGTGCCAGTAGTATAGGGCTAGCAGTTTCTACAGAGACCCAGTACTTC. It encodes CASSIGLAVSTETQYF.

The chain has TRBV19 and TRBJ1-4; D gene unclear. Germline CDR1 reads LNHDA; CDR2 reads SQIVND (reference sequence). The CDR3 is 13 residues long. V dropped 4 bases and J dropped 7 bases, with 10 bases sitting between them. This CDR3 reads CASSTDGFEKLFF. The CDR3 DNA follows: TGTGCCAGTAGTACGGACGGTTTTGAAAAACTGTTTTTT.

The gene calls are TRBV9 and TRBJ2-1, with 9 bases that match TRBD2. The CDR3 totals 16 residues. Per the germline V gene, CDR1 is SGDLS and CDR2 is YYNGEE. J lost 2 bases, V lost 0 bases, and 3 bases had no gene match. CDR3 protein: CASSVDAGGPYNEQFF. In DNA, the CDR3 is TGTGCCAGCAGCGTAGATGCGGGGGGGCCCTACAATGAGCAGTTCTTC.

This clone appeared once. This chain connects TRBV28 to TRBJ1-4; D is uncertain. V lost 8 bases to trimming and J lost 4 bases, with 14 bases between them. The CDR3 has 14 residues. Germline V lookup: CDR1 MDHEN, CDR2 SYDVKM. This chain's CDR3 is CASRTQVFNEKLFF. DNA of the CDR3: TGTGCCAGCCGTACCCAGGTCTTTAATGAAAAACTGTTTTTT.